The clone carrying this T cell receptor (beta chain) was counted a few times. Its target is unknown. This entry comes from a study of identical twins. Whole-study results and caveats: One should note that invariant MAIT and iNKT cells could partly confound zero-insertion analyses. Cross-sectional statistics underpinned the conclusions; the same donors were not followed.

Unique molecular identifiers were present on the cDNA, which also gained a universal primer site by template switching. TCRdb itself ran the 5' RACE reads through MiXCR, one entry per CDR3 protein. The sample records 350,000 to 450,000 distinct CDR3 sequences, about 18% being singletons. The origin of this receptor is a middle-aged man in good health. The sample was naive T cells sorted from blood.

CDR3 in amino acids: CASSLSRNSNEQFF. As DNA, the CDR3 is TGTGCCAGCAGCTTGTCCCGCAACTCGAATGAGCAGTTCTTC. The chain employs TRBV11-2 and TRBJ2-1; D not certain. The CDR3 length is 14 residues. The ends were cut back, 3 bases at V and 7 bases at J, with 13 bases in the middle. CDR1 SGHAT and CDR2 FQNNGV come from the germline V gene.